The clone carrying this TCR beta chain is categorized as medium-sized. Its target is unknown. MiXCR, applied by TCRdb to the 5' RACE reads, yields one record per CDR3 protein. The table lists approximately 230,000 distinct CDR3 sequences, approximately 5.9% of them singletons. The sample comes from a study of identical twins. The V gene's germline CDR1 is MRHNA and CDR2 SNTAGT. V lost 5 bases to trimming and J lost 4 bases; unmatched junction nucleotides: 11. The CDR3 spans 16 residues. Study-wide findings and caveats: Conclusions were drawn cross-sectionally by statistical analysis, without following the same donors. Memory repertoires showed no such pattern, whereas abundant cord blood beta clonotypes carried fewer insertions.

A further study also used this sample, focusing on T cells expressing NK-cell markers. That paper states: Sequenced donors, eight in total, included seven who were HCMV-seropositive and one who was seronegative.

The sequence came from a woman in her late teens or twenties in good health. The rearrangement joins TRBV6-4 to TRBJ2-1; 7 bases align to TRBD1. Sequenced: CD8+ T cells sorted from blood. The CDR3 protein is CASSPRGTGDYNEQFF. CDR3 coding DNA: TGTGCCAGCAGTCCACGGGGTACAGGGGATTACAATGAGCAGTTCTTC.